Sequencing of this TCR beta chain was carried out in a study of T cells expressing NK-cell markers. Study in general: HCMV seropositivity characterized most of the eight sequenced donors, and seronegativity one.

Study outcomes and limitations: Nothing established the HCMV specificity of expanded NKG2C+ T cell clones. Six donors had dominant NKG2C+ clonotypes that comprised about 1.0-8% of their CD8+ T cells.

The CDR3 length is 13 residues. Germline-derived CDR1 and CDR2 are MNHEY and SVGEGT. With UMIs, 5'RACE template switching was used to make TCR beta cDNA. TCRdb reanalyzed the 5' RACE reads, giving one entry per CDR3 protein sequence and no DNA. In all, the sample yields 300,000 to 500,000 distinct CDR3 sequences. Points on this clonotype: The antigen is not known.

The rearrangement joins TRBV6-2 or TRBV6-3 to TRBJ2-1. The clonotype comes from a woman aged 50 to 60 in good health. Sequencing input: blood T cells: a sorted CD56 or NKG2C T cell subset, CD4+ or CD8+ T cells, or bulk PBMC T cells (not recorded which). CDR3 sequence reads: CASSYIGYNEQFF.